This entry lists 31 T cell receptor beta chains sequenced from one sample in a study of T cell clonality in common variable immunodeficiency. Whole-study results and caveats: Reportedly, TCR beta sequences from common variable immunodeficiency showed fewer deletions and N-nucleotide insertions.

The antigens for these receptors are not known. TCRdb keeps only in-frame clones here, not all; method: immunoSEQ multiplex PCR. Sampling found over 30,000 clones, none seen once. The sample comprised peripheral blood mononuclear cells. These receptors were collected from a human donor with common variable immunodeficiency.

This clone was seen at least ten times. The read terminates 3 residues ahead of where the CDR3 ends, so the germline J gene completes it. The gene calls are TRBV6-2 or TRBV6-3 and TRBJ1-2; TRBD1 agrees at 9 bases. In germline, CDR1 is MNHEY, CDR2 SVGEGT. The CDR3 spans 16 residues. V lost 7 bases to trimming and J lost 2 bases; unmatched junction nucleotides: 11. The DNA read from the CDR3 is TGTGCCAGCACCCTACAGGGGGCGACGACCAACTATGGC. Translation gives CASTLQGATTNYG. The CDR3 in full is CASTLQGATTNYGYTF.

This clone showed up many times. The read ends 3 residues early relative to the CDR3; the germline J gene fills the gap. The rearrangement uses TRBV19 and TRBJ1-4; possible D gene TRBD1, 5 bases. Trimming pared 2 bases from V and 7 bases from J, leaving 8 bases between. Germline V gene data show CDR1 as LNHDA and CDR2 as SQIVND (reference sequence). The CDR3 consists of 13 residues. CDR3 loop: CASSIQGFEKLFF. Incomplete CDR3 DNA: TGTGCCAGTAGTATACAGGGTTTTGAAAAA.

This clone was observed at least ten times. The read gets to within 3 residues of the CDR3 end, and the germline J gene fills in the rest. The chain joins TRBV27 to TRBJ2-1, with a tentative D call TRBD2 (6 bases). Trimming shortened V by 0 bases and J by 4 bases, and 13 bases separated the two germline ends. The germline V gene encodes CDR1 MNHEY and CDR2 SMNVEV (reference sequence). This CDR3 contains 16 residues. CDR3 region: CASSLSGGSGYNEQFF. The covered CDR3 bases are TGTGCCAGCAGTTTATCTGGGGGGAGCGGGTACAATGAG.

A word on this clone: The CDR3 end is not reached by the read, which stops 3 residues before it; the germline J gene fills it in. The genes are TRBV6-2 or TRBV6-3 and TRBJ2-7, with 8 nucleotides matching TRBD2. The CDR3 length is 16 residues. Unmatched junction bases numbered 12, after V lost 8 bases and J lost 0 bases. Germline-derived CDR1 and CDR2 are MNHEY and SVGEGT. The CDR3: CASSRASGRSSYEQYF. The covered CDR3 bases are TGTGCCAGCTCCCGGGCTAGCGGGCGGAGCTCCTACGAG.

This clone showed up many times. Read data end 3 residues before the CDR3 end; the end is taken from the germline J gene. The chain joins TRBV7-8 to TRBJ2-7, with a weak D call TRBD1 (6 bases). V was clipped by 2 bases and J by 0 bases, with 11 bases between them. This CDR3 is built from 15 residues. Germline V gene sequence: CDR1 SGHVS, CDR2 FQNEAQ. The DNA read from the CDR3 is TGTGCCAGCAGCTTATACAGGGAGTCCTCCTACGAG. Its protein is CASSLYRESSYE. The CDR3 in full is CASSLYRESSYEQYF.

Partial CDR3 DNA: TGCAGTGCTCCACAGGGGGCGGCTGAG. Its protein is CSAPQGAAE. The complete CDR3 protein is CSAPQGAAEQFF. The rearrangement links TRBV20-1 to TRBJ2-1; 9 bases agree with TRBD1. The missing CDR3 end, 3 residues past where the read stops, is filled in from the germline J gene. V shed 5 bases and J 9 bases; nucleotides not matched to a gene: 5. The CDR3 contains 12 residues. Germline assignment: CDR1 DFQATT and CDR2 SNEGSKA (reference sequence).

A remark on this clone: The read gets to within 3 residues of the CDR3 end, and the germline J gene fills in the rest. This sequence joins TRBV19 and TRBJ2-2; TRBD2 agrees at 13 bases. Germline-derived CDR1 and CDR2 are LNHDA and SQIVND (reference sequence). V shed 4 bases, J shed 5 bases, and the junction held 4 bases outside the gene matches. The length of the CDR3 is 16 residues. Incomplete CDR3 DNA: TGTGCCAGTAGTACGGGACTAGCGGGACAGACCGGGGAG. Translating it yields CASSTGLAGQTGE. The complete CDR3 protein is CASSTGLAGQTGELFF.

For this clone: The read ends 3 residues early relative to the CDR3; the germline J gene fills the gap. The chain uses TRBV7-9 and TRBJ2-3, with D possibly being TRBD2 (5 bases). This CDR3 has 13 amino acids. The germline CDR1 and CDR2 sequences are SEHNR and FQNEAQ (reference sequence). V lost 4 bases and J 4 bases, leaving 9 bases between the germline ends. CDR3 DNA, as far as it was read: TGTGCCAGCAGCTCTGATAGCGCAGATACG. Translated: CASSSDSADT. The complete CDR3 protein is CASSSDSADTQYF.

This clone was seen a few times. Read sequence stops 3 residues before the CDR3 end, and the germline J gene provides the missing end. The rearrangement joins TRBV7-6 to TRBJ1-5; 7 bases map to TRBD1. The V gene's germline CDR1 is SGHVS and CDR2 FNYEAQ. The V gene end was trimmed by 1 base and the J gene end by 4 bases; junction bases not matched to a gene: 4. The CDR3 spans 15 residues. The CDR3 protein is CASSLGDSWNQPQHF. CDR3 DNA (partial): TGTGCCAGCAGCTTAGGGGACAGTTGGAATCAGCCC.

The table lists this clone with many counts. The read finishes 3 residues shy of the CDR3 end, and the germline J gene is used to complete it. The chain uses TRBV18 and TRBJ1-3; D may be TRBD1 (5 bases). The CDR3 consists of 14 residues. Germline loops: CDR1 KGHSH, CDR2 LQKENI. V dropped 1 base and J dropped 6 bases, with 10 bases sitting between them. CDR3 loop: CASSPQGLENTIYF. The sequenced part of the CDR3 DNA is TGTGCCAGCTCACCACAGGGGCTAGAAAACACC. The whole variable domain, remainder taken from reference TRBV18 and TRBJ1-3, is NAGVMQNPRHLVRRRGQEARLRCSPMKGHSHVYWYRQLPEEGLKFMVYLQKENIIDESGMPKERFSAEFPKEGPSILRIQQVVRGDSAAYFCASSPQGLENTIYFGEGSWLTVV.

In its sample, this clone was seen a few times. Coverage ceases 3 residues before the CDR3 finishes, and the germline J gene fills in the end. The V and J genes are TRBV7-8 and TRBJ2-6; 10 nucleotides agree with TRBD1. There are 18 residues in the CDR3. V lost 4 bases to trimming and J lost 1 base; unmatched junction nucleotides: 7. Germline V gene lookup returns CDR1 SGHVS and CDR2 FQNEAQ. CDR3 DNA, as far as it was read: TGTGCCAGCAGCTACCCAGGGACAGGGGTTTCTGGGGCCAACGTC. Protein product: CASSYPGTGVSGANV. The complete CDR3 protein is CASSYPGTGVSGANVLTF.

There are a few counts of this clone. The read terminates 3 residues before the CDR3 end, so the remaining end is supplied by the germline J gene. The V and J genes are TRBV19 and TRBJ1-1; weak D call: TRBD1 (6 bases). Trimming removed 0 bases at V and 4 bases at J, with 12 bases between. The CDR3 extends over 15 amino acids. Germline CDR1 LNHDA, CDR2 SQIVND (reference sequence). CDR3 protein: CASSIDRRGGTEAFF. CDR3 bases read: TGTGCCAGTAGTATAGATCGTAGGGGGGGCACTGAA.

This clone has only a few counts. The CDR3 DNA, read in part, is TGTGCCAGCAGCCGGGACTCGGCAGCAACTAACTATGGC. Its protein product is CASSRDSAATNYG. The entire CDR3 protein reads CASSRDSAATNYGYTF. The chain employs TRBV7-8 and TRBJ1-2, with D maybe TRBD1 (5 bases). The CDR3 end is not reached by the read, which stops 3 residues before it; the germline J gene fills it in. V was shortened by 5 bases and J by 0 bases, with 16 bases between the two germline ends. The CDR3 extends over 16 amino acids. CDR1 is SGHVS and CDR2 is FQNEAQ in the germline V gene.

Of note for this clone: The CDR3 goes on 3 residues after the read ends, and that part is filled in from the germline J gene. V usage is TRBV2 and J usage is TRBJ2-1, with 15 bases identical to TRBD2. The CDR3 has 16 amino acids. The V and J ends lost 7 bases and 1 base, in that order; junction bases with no gene match: 2. The germline V gene encodes CDR1 SNHLY and CDR2 FYNNEI. The CDR3 reads CASKGLAGGSYNEQFF. The sequenced part of the CDR3 DNA is TGTGCCAGCAAGGGACTAGCGGGAGGATCCTACAATGAG.

Comments on this clone: The read terminates 3 residues before the CDR3 end, so the remaining end is supplied by the germline J gene. The chain joins TRBV19 to TRBJ2-1; no reliable D call. V lost 5 bases and J lost 7, with 12 bases in between. Per germline, CDR1 LNHDA and CDR2 SQIVND (reference sequence). The CDR3 spans 13 residues. The CDR3 bases that were read are TGTGCCAGTAGTCCCCCCCCAGGAAATGAG. This translates into CASSPPPGNE. The full CDR3 protein reads CASSPPPGNEQFF.

As concerns this clone: The read ends 3 residues before the CDR3 terminus; that terminus is restored from the germline J gene. V and J are TRBV20-1 and TRBJ2-7; 7 bases align to TRBD1. With 3 bases clipped from V and 5 bases from J, the junction kept 10 bases outside the gene matches. Germline V gene sequence: CDR1 DFQATT, CDR2 SNEGSKA (reference sequence). CDR3 length: 14 residues. CDR3 sequence: CSARWAGGPHEQYF. CDR3 DNA, as far as it was read: TGCAGTGCTAGGTGGGCAGGGGGTCCGCACGAG.

Ten or more counts support this clone. The CDR3 is cut off 3 residues early in the read; its end comes from the germline J gene. This chain links TRBV5-6 with TRBJ1-6; 9 nucleotides match TRBD1. J was trimmed by 9 bases and V by 2 bases; bases with no gene match: 6. The CDR3 is 15 amino acids. The germline V gene encodes CDR1 SGHDT and CDR2 YYEEEE. The CDR3 sequence is CASSLPGQGSSPLHF. CDR3 DNA (partial): TGTGCCAGCAGCTTACCGGGACAGGGTAGTTCACCC.

This clone was seen repeatedly, ten times or more. The read is 3 residues too short to cover the CDR3 end, so that end is filled in from the germline J gene. The chain uses TRBV7-3 and TRBJ2-3; 9 positions agree with TRBD2. Germline V lookup: CDR1 SGHTA, CDR2 FQGTGA. J lost 2 bases, V lost 5 bases, and 5 bases had no gene match. CDR3 length: 15 residues. The CDR3 loop reads CASSLRLAVTDTQYF. The part of the CDR3 DNA that was read is TGTGCCAGCAGCCTGAGACTAGCGGTCACAGATACG. The variable domain in full, completed from reference TRBV7-3 and TRBJ2-3, reads GAGVSQTPSNKVTEKGKYVELRCDPISGHTALYWYRQSLGQGPEFLIYFQGTGAADDSGLPNDRFFAVRPEGSVSTLKIQRTERGDSAVYLCASSLRLAVTDTQYFGPGTRLTVL.

This clone is classed as medium-sized (0.01 to 0.1%). The sequence runs out 3 residues before the end of the CDR3; the remainder is reconstructed from the germline J gene. The gene calls are TRBV29-1 and TRBJ1-1; D is unclear. The germline gives CDR1 SQVTM, CDR2 ANQGSEA. This CDR3 region has 11 residues. The sequenced part of the CDR3 DNA is TGCAGCGCGCAGACTACTAGAGGA. It codes for CSAQTTRG. The CDR3 reads in full as CSAQTTRGAFF. Filled out from reference TRBV29-1 and TRBJ1-1, the complete variable domain reads SAVISQKPSRDICQRGTSLTIQCQVDSQVTMMFWYRQQPGQSLTLIATANQGSEATYESGFVIDKFPISRPNLTFSTLTVSNMSPEDSSIYLCSAQTTRGAFFGQGTRLTVV.

This clone was detected ten times or more. The read gets to within 3 residues of the CDR3 end, and the germline J gene fills in the rest. The V gene is TRBV18, the J gene TRBJ2-5; 7 bases line up with TRBD1. In germline, CDR1 is KGHSH, CDR2 LQKENI. The junction had 13 bases not matched to a gene; V was cut back by 3 bases and J by 0 bases. The CDR3 runs to 18 residues. Partial CDR3 DNA: TGTGCCAGCTCACCGGGGGACAGAATTCTTTCTTACCAAGAGACC. Its protein is CASSPGDRILSYQET. Given in full, the CDR3 is CASSPGDRILSYQETQYF.

At least ten counts were recorded for this clone. The read gets to within 3 residues of the CDR3 end, and the germline J gene fills in the rest. The chain links TRBV20-1 to TRBJ2-1; TRBD2 matches at 10 bases. The CDR3 has 15 amino acids. CDR1 is DFQATT and CDR2 is SNEGSKA in the germline V gene (reference sequence). Trimming cost V 6 bases and J 4 bases; bases outside gene matches: 9. The CDR3 bases that were read are TGCAGTGCCCCCGGGACTAGCGCCGCATACAATGAG. Its translation: CSAPGTSAAYNE. The full CDR3 sequence reads CSAPGTSAAYNEQFF.

A few counts support this clone. The read stops 3 residues short of the end of the CDR3; the missing end is completed from the germline J gene. The chain links TRBV7-6 to TRBJ2-1; TRBD1 agrees at 11 bases. Germline values: CDR1 SGHVS, CDR2 FNYEAQ. V shed 3 bases and J 7 bases; nucleotides not matched to a gene: 8. The CDR3 consists of 16 residues. Incomplete CDR3 DNA: TGTGCCAGCAGCTTGGAAGGACAGGGGGCTCGGAATGAG. Residues: CASSLEGQGARNE. The whole CDR3 protein reads CASSLEGQGARNEQFF.

This clone has ten or more counts. Read data end 3 residues before the CDR3 end; the end is taken from the germline J gene. The V and J genes are TRBV19 and TRBJ1-6; 9 bases align to TRBD1. Trimming cost V 5 bases and J 6 bases; bases outside gene matches: 11. The CDR3 has 17 amino acids. Germline V lookup: CDR1 LNHDA, CDR2 SQIVND (reference sequence). Here the CDR3 reads CASSDTTGTGFNSPLHF. The CDR3 DNA, read in part, is TGTGCCAGTAGTGATACGACCGGGACAGGGTTTAATTCACCC.

The sample holds a few counts of this clone. The read ends 3 residues shy of where the CDR3 ends; the end is completed using the germline J gene. The chain combines TRBV18 with TRBJ2-1; a possible D gene is TRBD1 (5 bases). V was trimmed by 3 bases and J by 4 bases, leaving 13 bases between them. The CDR3 has 15 amino acids. Per the germline V gene, CDR1 is KGHSH and CDR2 is LQKENI. The CDR3 sequence is CASSPSPYRYNEQFF. The sequenced CDR3 bases are TGTGCCAGCTCACCCAGTCCTTACAGGTACAATGAG.

Regarding this clone: The CDR3 goes on 3 residues after the read ends, and that part is filled in from the germline J gene. The J gene is TRBJ1-5, the V gene TRBV19, with 7 positions matching TRBD1. The germline V gene encodes CDR1 LNHDA and CDR2 SQIVND (reference sequence). V shed 3 bases and J 7 bases; nucleotides not matched to a gene: 12. CDR3 length equals 16 residues. The sequenced CDR3 bases are TGTGCCAGTAGTATTCCGAGGACAGGAGTTGGCCAGCCC. Translated: CASSIPRTGVGQP. The whole CDR3 is CASSIPRTGVGQPQHF.

This clone was counted at least ten times. The read terminates 3 residues before the CDR3 end, so the remaining end is supplied by the germline J gene. This chain connects TRBV18 to TRBJ2-2; D gene ambiguous. Trimming pared 4 bases from V and 7 bases from J, leaving 4 bases between. This CDR3 contains 11 residues. CDR1 and CDR2 from the germline V gene are KGHSH and LQKENI. The DNA read from the CDR3 is TGTGCCAGCTCACATATCGGGGAG. Its translation is CASSHIGE. The full-length CDR3 reads as CASSHIGELFF. Combining the CDR3 with reference TRBV18 and TRBJ2-2 gives the whole variable domain NAGVMQNPRHLVRRRGQEARLRCSPMKGHSHVYWYRQLPEEGLKFMVYLQKENIIDESGMPKERFSAEFPKEGPSILRIQQVVRGDSAAYFCASSHIGELFFGEGSRLTVL.

Only a few counts were recorded for this clone. The CDR3 is cut off 3 residues early in the read; its end comes from the germline J gene. This rearrangement joins TRBV7-3 to TRBJ2-7; a weak D match, TRBD1 (5 bases). Germline CDR1 SGHTA, CDR2 FQGTGA. CDR3 length: 16 amino acids. V was clipped by 5 bases and J by 6 bases, with 23 bases between them. CDR3 DNA (partial): TGTGCCAGCAGCCTCCCAACCAAGCACAGGAACTCCGAG. Translating it yields CASSLPTKHRNSE. The whole CDR3 sequence is CASSLPTKHRNSEQYF.

This clone was seen ten or more times. Read data end 3 residues before the CDR3 end; the end is taken from the germline J gene. The rearrangement uses TRBV2 and TRBJ2-1, with 7 bases aligning to TRBD2. This CDR3 region has 14 residues. CDR1 and CDR2 from the germline V gene are SNHLY and FYNNEI. Trimming took 7 bases from V and 2 from J; bases not matched to a gene: 5. CDR3 amino acids: CASKPSGTYNEQFF. The covered CDR3 bases are TGTGCCAGCAAACCTAGCGGAACCTACAATGAG.

Comment on this clone: Coverage ceases 3 residues before the CDR3 finishes, and the germline J gene fills in the end. This chain connects TRBV6-2 or TRBV6-3 to TRBJ2-1; TRBD2 matches 7 bases. CDR3 length equals 14 residues. The V gene's germline CDR1 is MNHEY and CDR2 SVGEGT. Trimming at V came to 11 bases and at J to 0 bases, leaving 7 bases not matched to a gene. The CDR3 loop reads CAAAGDRSYNEQFF. CDR3 bases read: TGTGCCGCCGCGGGGGACCGCTCCTACAATGAG.

A few counts support this clone. Read coverage stops 3 residues before the CDR3 terminus; the germline J gene supplies the remainder. This chain uses TRBV20-1 with TRBJ2-1, with D uncertain. The CDR3 consists of 19 residues. CDR1 is DFQATT and CDR2 is SNEGSKA in the germline V gene (reference sequence). Trimming stripped 0 bases from V and 0 bases from J, with 21 bases between. The CDR3 DNA, read in part, is TGCAGTGCTAGAGAATGGGTTCCCAACAGACCGAGCTCCTACAATGAG. It yields the protein CSAREWVPNRPSSYNE. The full CDR3 protein reads CSAREWVPNRPSSYNEQFF.

This clone was detected a few times. The missing CDR3 end, 3 residues past where the read stops, is filled in from the germline J gene. This chain links TRBV19 with TRBJ2-7; unclear D gene. CDR1 and CDR2 from the germline V gene are LNHDA and SQIVND (reference sequence). Deletions cut 3 bases from V and 4 bases from J, with 7 bases between. There are 12 residues in the CDR3. CDR3 region: CASSISRYEQYF. CDR3 DNA (partial): TGTGCCAGTAGTATCTCCAGGTACGAG.